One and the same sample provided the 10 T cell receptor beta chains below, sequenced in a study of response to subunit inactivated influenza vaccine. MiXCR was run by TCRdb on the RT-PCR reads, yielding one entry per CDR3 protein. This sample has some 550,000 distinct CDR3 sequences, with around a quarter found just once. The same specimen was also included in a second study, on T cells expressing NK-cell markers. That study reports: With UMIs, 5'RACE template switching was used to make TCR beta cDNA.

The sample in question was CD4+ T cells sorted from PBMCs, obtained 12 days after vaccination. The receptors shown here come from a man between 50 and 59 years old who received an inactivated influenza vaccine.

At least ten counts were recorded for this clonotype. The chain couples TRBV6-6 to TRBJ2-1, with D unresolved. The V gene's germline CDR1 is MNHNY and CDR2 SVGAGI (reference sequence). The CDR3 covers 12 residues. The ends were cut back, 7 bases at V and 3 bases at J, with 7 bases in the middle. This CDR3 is CASKANYNEQFF. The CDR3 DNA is TGTGCCAGCAAGGCCAACTACAATGAGCAGTTCTTC.

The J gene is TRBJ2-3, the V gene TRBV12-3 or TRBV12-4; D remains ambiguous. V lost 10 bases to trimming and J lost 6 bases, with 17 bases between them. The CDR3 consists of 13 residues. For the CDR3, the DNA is TGTGCCAACCGGGCCCAAGGAACGGATACGCAGTATTTT. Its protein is CANRAQGTDTQYF.

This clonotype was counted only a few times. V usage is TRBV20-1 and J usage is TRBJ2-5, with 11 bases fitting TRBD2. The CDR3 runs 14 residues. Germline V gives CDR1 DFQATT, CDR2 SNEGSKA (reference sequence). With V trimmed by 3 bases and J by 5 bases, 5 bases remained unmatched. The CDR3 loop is CSASSGGGLETQYF. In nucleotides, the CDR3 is TGCAGTGCTAGTAGCGGGGGGGGTTTGGAGACCCAGTACTTC.

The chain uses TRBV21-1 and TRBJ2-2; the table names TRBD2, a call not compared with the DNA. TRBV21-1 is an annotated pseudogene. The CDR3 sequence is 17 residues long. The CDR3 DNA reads TGTGCCAGCAGCAAAGGAACAACTAGCGGGAGCCCTGGGGAGCTGTTTTTT. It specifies CASSKGTTSGSPGELFF.

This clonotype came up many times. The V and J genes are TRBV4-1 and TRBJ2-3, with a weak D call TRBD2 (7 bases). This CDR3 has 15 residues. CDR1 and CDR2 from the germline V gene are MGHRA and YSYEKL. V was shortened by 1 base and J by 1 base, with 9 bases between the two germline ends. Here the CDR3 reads CASSQVGGGTDTQYF. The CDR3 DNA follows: TGCGCCAGCAGCCAAGTAGGGGGGGGCACAGATACGCAGTATTTT.

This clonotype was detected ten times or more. The CDR3 nucleotides read TGCAGCGTCGAACAAGGACCCGGGGAGCTGTTTTTT. It translates to CSVEQGPGELFF. V is TRBV29-1 and J is TRBJ2-2, with D unresolved. V shed 6 bases and J shed 6 bases, with 11 bases lying between them. The germline CDR1 and CDR2 sequences are SQVTM and ANQGSEA. The CDR3 contains 12 residues.

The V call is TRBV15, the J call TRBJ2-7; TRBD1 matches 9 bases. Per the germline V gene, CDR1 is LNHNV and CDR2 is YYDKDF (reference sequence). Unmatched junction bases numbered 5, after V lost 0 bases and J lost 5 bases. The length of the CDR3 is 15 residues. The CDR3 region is CATSRDPGTGNEQYF. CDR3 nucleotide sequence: TGTGCCACCAGCAGAGATCCGGGGACAGGGAACGAGCAGTACTTC.

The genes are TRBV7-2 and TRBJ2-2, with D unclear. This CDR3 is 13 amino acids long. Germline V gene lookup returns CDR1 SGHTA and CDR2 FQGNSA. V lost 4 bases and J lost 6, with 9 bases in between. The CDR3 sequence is CASSSRLAGELFF. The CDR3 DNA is TGTGCCAGCAGCTCGCGATTGGCCGGGGAGCTGTTTTTT. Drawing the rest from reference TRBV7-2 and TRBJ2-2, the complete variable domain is GAGVSQSPSNKVTEKGKDVELRCDPISGHTALYWYRQSLGQGLEFLIYFQGNSAPDKSGLPSDRFSAERTGGSVSTLTIQRTQQEDSAVYLCASSSRLAGELFFGEGSRLTVL.

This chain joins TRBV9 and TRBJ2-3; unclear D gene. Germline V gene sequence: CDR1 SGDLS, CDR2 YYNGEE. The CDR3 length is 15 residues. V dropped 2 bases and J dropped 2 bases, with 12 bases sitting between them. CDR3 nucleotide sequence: TGTGCCAGCAGCGTCGAGCACCTTAACACAGATACGCAGTATTTT. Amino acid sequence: CASSVEHLNTDTQYF.

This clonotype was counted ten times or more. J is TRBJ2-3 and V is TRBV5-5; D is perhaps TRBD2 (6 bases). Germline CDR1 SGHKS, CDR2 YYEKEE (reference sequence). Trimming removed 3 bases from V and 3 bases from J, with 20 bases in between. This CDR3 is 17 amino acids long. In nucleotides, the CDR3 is TGTGCCAGCAGCTCCCCCTGGAGGGGCCGGGGGACAGATACGCAGTATTTT. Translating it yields CASSSPWRGRGTDTQYF.